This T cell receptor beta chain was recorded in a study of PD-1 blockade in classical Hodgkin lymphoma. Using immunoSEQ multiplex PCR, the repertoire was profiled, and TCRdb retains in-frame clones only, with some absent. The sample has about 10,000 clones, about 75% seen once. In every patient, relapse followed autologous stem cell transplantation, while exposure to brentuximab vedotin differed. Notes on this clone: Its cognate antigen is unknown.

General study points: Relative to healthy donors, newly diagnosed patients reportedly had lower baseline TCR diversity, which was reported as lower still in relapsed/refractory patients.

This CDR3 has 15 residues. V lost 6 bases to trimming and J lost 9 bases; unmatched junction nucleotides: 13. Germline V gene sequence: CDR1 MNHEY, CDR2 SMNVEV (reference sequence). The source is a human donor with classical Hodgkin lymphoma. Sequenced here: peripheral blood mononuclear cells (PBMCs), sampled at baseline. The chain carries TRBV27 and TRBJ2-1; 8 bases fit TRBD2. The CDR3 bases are TGTGCCAGCAGCCTCACTCCGGGACTAGTACTTGAGCAGTTCTTC. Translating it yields CASSLTPGLVLEQFF.